This TCR beta chain was sequenced for a study of blood T cell repertoires in COVID-19. Turning to the study itself: Specimens from acute and convalescent COVID-19 originated in the United States, Italy and Spain. T cells, B-cell-depleted T cells, or PBMCs supplied cDNA or gDNA.

How the authors handled the data: Reference gene primer amplification yielded estimated nucleated cell counts. Some clones are missing from TCRdb's copy, which holds only in-frame ones; the method was immunoSEQ multiplex PCR. That table furnishes V, J and clone size, whereas the DNA furnished D and trimming. The sample lists some 110,000 clones, more than 70% occurring once. Seattle patient enrollment occurred during active infection, with longitudinal follow-up thereafter. The CDR3 length is 15 residues. With V trimmed by 5 bases and J by 7 bases, 7 bases remained unmatched. Germline assignment: CDR1 MDHEN and CDR2 SYDVKM.

J is TRBJ1-6 and V is TRBV28; 8 nucleotides align to TRBD1. This TCR was sampled from a woman older than 75 with COVID-19, enrolled during active disease. Sequenced sample: peripheral blood. CDR3 sequence reads: CASSPNDRGNSPLHF. The DNA of the CDR3 is TGTGCCAGCAGTCCCAACGACAGGGGCAATTCACCCCTCCACTTT.